What follows are 10 T cell receptor beta chains derived from one specimen sequenced in a study of beta chain features in type 1 diabetes. Reverse transcription of all isolated RNA meant that expressed TCRB transcripts were sequenced. Sequencing was performed with immunoSEQ multiplex PCR; in TCRdb, only in-frame clones are kept and a portion is missing. The repertoire holds roughly 180,000 clones, with about 12% as singletons. The sequencing input was central memory CD4+ T cells from blood. The origin of the receptors is a young woman in good health.

This clone came up a few times. Here the CDR3 reads CASSGLTANTEAFF. The CDR3 DNA follows: TGTGCCAGCAGCGGGCTGACAGCGAACACTGAAGCTTTCTTT. The chain uses TRBV7-9 and TRBJ1-1, with D tentatively TRBD1 (5 bases). CDR1 and CDR2 (germline): SEHNR, FQNEAQ (reference sequence). V gave up 5 bases and J gave up 1 base, with 11 bases separating them. The CDR3 totals 14 residues.

This clone occurred a few times. The J gene is TRBJ1-4, the V gene TRBV9, with TRBD1 identical over 8 bases. CDR1 is SGDLS, CDR2 YYNGEE, per germline. The CDR3 contains 15 residues. Trimming removed 3 bases from V and 3 bases from J; junction bases left unmatched: 4. This CDR3 is CASSDTGGPNEKLFF. CDR3 nucleotide sequence: TGTGCCAGCAGCGATACAGGGGGACCTAATGAAAAACTGTTTTTT.

The chain has TRBV19 and TRBJ1-5; 8 bases are a match to TRBD1. The CDR3 extends over 15 amino acids. Germline trimming cut 6 bases from V and 7 bases from J; bases unmatched to any gene: 11. Germline CDR1 LNHDA, CDR2 SQIVND (reference sequence). CDR3 region: CASRTGQGWDQPQHF. The CDR3 nucleotides are TGTGCCAGTAGGACCGGACAGGGTTGGGACCAGCCCCAGCATTTT.

There are a few counts of this clone. The chain combines TRBV30 with TRBJ1-5; D unresolved. The CDR3 sequence is 14 residues long. V was shortened by 2 bases and J by 7 bases, with 15 bases between the two germline ends. Germline CDR1 is GTSNPN and CDR2 is SVGIG (reference sequence). Written as DNA, the CDR3 is TGTGCCTGGAGTTTGTTGGGAGGACTACAGCCCCAGCATTTT. The encoded protein is CAWSLLGGLQPQHF.

There are a few counts of this clone. V usage is TRBV19 and J usage is TRBJ1-5; no clear D. The ends were cut back, 4 bases at V and 5 bases at J, with 9 bases in the middle. The CDR3 extends over 13 amino acids. Per the germline V gene, CDR1 is LNHDA and CDR2 is SQIVND (reference sequence). CDR3 in amino acids: CASSTQFDQPQHF. Here the CDR3 DNA reads TGTGCCAGTAGTACGCAGTTTGATCAGCCCCAGCATTTT.

V usage is TRBV13 and J usage is TRBJ2-2; 15 positions agree with TRBD2. Germline V gene lookup returns CDR1 PRHDT and CDR2 FYEKMQ (reference sequence). The CDR3 sequence is 16 residues long. V trimming: 3 bases; J trimming: 5 bases; junction bases outside the gene matches: 1. This chain's CDR3 is CASSFGLAGGTGELFF. CDR3 sequence (DNA): TGTGCCAGCAGCTTCGGACTAGCGGGAGGGACCGGGGAGCTGTTTTTT. Based on the CDR3 plus reference TRBV13 and TRBJ2-2, the full variable domain is AAGVIQSPRHLIKEKRETATLKCYPIPRHDTVYWYQQGPGQDPQFLISFYEKMQSDKGSIPDRFSAQQFSDYHSELNMSSLELGDSALYFCASSFGLAGGTGELFFGEGSRLTVL.

This rearrangement joins TRBV10-3 to TRBJ2-5; D gene ambiguous. CDR1 and CDR2 (germline): ENHRY, SYGVKD. The CDR3 is 13 amino acids. V was clipped by 3 bases and J by 1 base, with 6 bases between them. The CDR3, as DNA: TGTGCCATCAGTGACCCCGTCCAAGAGACCCAGTACTTC. Translating gives CAISDPVQETQYF.

The table lists this clone with a few counts. The gene calls are TRBV7-2 and TRBJ2-1; 8 bases agree with TRBD2. CDR1 is SGHTA, CDR2 FQGNSA, per germline. The CDR3 has 14 amino acids. The V gene end was trimmed by 8 bases and the J gene end by 6 bases; junction bases not matched to a gene: 9. The DNA of the CDR3 is TGTGCCAGCTCTCTCCGTAGCGGGACCAATGAGCAGTTCTTC. This translates into CASSLRSGTNEQFF.

This clone has only a few counts. V gene TRBV5-1 combines with J gene TRBJ2-7, with TRBD1 matching 8 bases. The CDR3 is 15 residues long. Germline CDR1 reads SGHRS; CDR2 reads YFSETQ. After removal of 2 bases from V and 5 bases from J, the junction contained 9 bases not matched to a gene. The CDR3 sequence: CASSFLGQGPHEQYF. CDR3 in DNA: TGCGCCAGCAGCTTCTTAGGACAGGGTCCCCACGAGCAGTACTTC.

This clone was detected a few times. The chain joins TRBV6-5 to TRBJ2-7; a possible D gene is TRBD2 (6 bases). The CDR3 covers 13 residues. Germline CDR1 MNHEY, CDR2 SVGAGI. Trimming took off 5 bases at V and 5 bases at J, with 13 bases between the two ends. The CDR3 sequence is CASSPPGLHEQYF. The CDR3, as DNA: TGTGCCAGCAGTCCCCCGGGACTCCACGAGCAGTACTTC.